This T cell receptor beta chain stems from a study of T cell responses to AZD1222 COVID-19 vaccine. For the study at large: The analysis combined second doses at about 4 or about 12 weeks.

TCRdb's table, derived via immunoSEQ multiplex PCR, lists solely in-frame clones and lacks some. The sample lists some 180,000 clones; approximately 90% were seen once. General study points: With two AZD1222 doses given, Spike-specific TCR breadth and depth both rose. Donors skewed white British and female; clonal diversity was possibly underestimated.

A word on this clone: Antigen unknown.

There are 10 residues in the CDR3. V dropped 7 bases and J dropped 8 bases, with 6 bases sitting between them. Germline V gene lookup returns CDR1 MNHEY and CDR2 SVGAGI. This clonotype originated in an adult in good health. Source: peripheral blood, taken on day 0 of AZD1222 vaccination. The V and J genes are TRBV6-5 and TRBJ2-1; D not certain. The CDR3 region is CASMRHEQFF. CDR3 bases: TGTGCCAGCATGCGACATGAGCAGTTCTTC.